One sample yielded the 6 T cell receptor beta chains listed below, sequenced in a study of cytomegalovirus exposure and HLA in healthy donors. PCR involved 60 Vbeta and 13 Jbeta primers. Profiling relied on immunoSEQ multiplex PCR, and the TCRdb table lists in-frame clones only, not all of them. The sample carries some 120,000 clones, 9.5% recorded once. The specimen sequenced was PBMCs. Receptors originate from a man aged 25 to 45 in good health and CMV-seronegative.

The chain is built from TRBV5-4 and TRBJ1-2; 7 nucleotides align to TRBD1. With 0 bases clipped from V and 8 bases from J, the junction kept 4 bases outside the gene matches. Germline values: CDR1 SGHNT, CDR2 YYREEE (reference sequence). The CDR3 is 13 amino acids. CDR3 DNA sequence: TGTGCCAGCAGCTTGGACAGGGGTCGAGGCTACACCTTC. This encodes CASSLDRGRGYTF.

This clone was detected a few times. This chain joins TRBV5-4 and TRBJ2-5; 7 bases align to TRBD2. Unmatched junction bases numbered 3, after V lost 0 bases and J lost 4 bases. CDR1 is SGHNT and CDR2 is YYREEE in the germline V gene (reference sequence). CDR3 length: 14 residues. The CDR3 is CASSLGWEGETQYF. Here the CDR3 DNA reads TGTGCCAGCAGCTTGGGGTGGGAGGGAGAGACCCAGTACTTC.

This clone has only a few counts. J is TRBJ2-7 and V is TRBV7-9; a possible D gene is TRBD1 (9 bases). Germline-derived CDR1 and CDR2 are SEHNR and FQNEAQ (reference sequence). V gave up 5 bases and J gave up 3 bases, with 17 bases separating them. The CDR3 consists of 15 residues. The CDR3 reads CASSRGGTGLYEQYF. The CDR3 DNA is TGTGCCAGCAGCCGGGGGGGGACAGGGCTCTACGAGCAGTACTTC.

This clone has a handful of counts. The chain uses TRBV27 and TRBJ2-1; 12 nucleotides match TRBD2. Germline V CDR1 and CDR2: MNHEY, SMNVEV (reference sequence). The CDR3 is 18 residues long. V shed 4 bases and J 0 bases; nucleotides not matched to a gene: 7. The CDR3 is CASSSGLAGPSSYNEQFF. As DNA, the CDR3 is TGTGCCAGCAGTTCGGGACTAGCGGGTCCCAGCTCCTACAATGAGCAGTTCTTC.

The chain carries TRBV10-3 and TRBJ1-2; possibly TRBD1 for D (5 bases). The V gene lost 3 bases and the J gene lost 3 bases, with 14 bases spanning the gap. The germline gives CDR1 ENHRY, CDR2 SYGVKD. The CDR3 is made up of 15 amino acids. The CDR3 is CAISDVQGRDYGYTF. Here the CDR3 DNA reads TGTGCCATCAGTGATGTGCAGGGCCGGGACTATGGCTACACCTTC.

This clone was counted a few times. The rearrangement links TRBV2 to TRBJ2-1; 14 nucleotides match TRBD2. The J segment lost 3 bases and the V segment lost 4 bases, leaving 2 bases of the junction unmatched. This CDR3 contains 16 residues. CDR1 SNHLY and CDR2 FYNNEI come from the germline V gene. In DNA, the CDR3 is TGTGCCAGCAGTGGGACTAGCGGGGGGATCTACAATGAGCAGTTCTTC. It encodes CASSGTSGGIYNEQFF.